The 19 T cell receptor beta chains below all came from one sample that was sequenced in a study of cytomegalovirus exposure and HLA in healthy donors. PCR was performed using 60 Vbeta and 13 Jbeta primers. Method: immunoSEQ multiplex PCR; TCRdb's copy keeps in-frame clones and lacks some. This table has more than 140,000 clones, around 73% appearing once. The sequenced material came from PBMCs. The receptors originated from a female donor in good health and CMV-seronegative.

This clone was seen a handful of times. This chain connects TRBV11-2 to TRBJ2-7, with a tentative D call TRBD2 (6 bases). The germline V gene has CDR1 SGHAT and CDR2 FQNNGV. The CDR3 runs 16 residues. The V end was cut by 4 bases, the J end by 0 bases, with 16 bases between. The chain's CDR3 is CASSSVLIAVSYEQYF. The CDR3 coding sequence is TGTGCCAGCAGCTCTGTCTTGATAGCGGTCTCCTACGAGCAGTACTTC.

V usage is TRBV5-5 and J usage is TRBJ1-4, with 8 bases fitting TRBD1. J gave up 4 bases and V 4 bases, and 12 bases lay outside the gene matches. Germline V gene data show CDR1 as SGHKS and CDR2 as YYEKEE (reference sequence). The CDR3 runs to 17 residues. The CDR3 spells CASSTIWTGTYNEKLFF. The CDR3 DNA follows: TGTGCCAGCAGCACTATCTGGACAGGGACTTATAATGAAAAACTGTTTTTT. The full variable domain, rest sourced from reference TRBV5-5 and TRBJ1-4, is DAGVTQSPTHLIKTRGQQVTLRCSPISGHKSVSWYQQVLGQGPQFIFQYYEKEERGRGNFPDRFSARQFPNYSSELNVNALLLGDSALYLCASSTIWTGTYNEKLFFGSGTQLSVL.

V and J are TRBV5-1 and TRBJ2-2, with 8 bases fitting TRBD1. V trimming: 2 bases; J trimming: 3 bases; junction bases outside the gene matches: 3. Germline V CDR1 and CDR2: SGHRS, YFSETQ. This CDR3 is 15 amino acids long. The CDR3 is CASSLQGDYTGELFF. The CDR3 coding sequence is TGCGCCAGCAGCTTACAGGGGGATTACACCGGGGAGCTGTTTTTT.

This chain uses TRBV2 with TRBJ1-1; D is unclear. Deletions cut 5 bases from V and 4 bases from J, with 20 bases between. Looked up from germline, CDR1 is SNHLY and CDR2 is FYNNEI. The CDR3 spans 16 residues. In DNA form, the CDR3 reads TGTGCCAGCAGTTGGCGCCAGACTCAAAGAGGCACTGAAGCTTTCTTT. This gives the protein CASSWRQTQRGTEAFF.

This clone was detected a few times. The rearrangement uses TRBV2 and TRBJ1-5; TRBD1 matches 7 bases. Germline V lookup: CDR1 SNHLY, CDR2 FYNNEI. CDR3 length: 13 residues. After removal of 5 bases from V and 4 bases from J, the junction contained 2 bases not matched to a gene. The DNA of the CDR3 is TGTGCCAGCAGTCGGGACAGTAATCAGCCCCAGCATTTT. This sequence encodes CASSRDSNQPQHF.

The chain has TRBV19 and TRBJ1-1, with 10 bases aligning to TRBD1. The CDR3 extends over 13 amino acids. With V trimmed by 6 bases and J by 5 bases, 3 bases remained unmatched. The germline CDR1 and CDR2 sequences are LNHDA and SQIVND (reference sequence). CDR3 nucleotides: TGTGCCAGTAGAGGGACAGGGGATACTGAAGCTTTCTTT. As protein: CASRGTGDTEAFF.

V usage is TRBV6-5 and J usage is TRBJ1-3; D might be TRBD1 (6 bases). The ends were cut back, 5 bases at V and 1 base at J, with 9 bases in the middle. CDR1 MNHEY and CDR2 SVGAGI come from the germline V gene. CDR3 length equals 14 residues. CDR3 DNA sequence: TGTGCCAGCAGTAGGACAGTTTCTGGAAACACCATATATTTT. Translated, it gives CASSRTVSGNTIYF.

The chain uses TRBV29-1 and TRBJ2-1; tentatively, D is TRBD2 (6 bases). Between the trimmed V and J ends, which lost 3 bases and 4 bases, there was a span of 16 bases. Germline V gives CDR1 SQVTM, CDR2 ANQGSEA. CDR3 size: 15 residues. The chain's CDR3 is CSVDIRLGLYNEQFF. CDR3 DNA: TGCAGCGTTGACATACGTCTGGGACTTTACAATGAGCAGTTCTTC.

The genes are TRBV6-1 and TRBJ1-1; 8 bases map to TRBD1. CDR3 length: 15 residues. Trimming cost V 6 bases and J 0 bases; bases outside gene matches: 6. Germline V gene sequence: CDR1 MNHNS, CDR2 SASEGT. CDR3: CASREQGGVNTEAFF. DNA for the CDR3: TGTGCCAGCAGGGAACAGGGGGGTGTGAACACTGAAGCTTTCTTT.

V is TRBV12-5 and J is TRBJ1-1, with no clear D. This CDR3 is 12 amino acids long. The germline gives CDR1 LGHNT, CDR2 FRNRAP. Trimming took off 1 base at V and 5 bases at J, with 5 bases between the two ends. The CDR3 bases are TGTGCTAGTGGTTTGGGAGGGACTGAAGCTTTCTTT. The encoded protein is CASGLGGTEAFF. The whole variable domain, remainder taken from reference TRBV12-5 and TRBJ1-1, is DARVTQTPRHKVTEMGQEVTMRCQPILGHNTVFWYRQTMMQGLELLAYFRNRAPLDDSGMPKDRFSAEMPDATLATLKIQPSEPRDSAVYFCASGLGGTEAFFGQGTRLTVV.

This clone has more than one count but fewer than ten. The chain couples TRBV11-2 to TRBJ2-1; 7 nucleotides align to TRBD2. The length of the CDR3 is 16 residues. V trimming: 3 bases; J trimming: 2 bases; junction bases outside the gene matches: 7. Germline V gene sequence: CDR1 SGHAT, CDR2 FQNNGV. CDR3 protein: CASSFGEGRPYNEQFF. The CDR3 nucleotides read TGTGCCAGCAGCTTTGGGGAGGGTAGGCCCTACAATGAGCAGTTCTTC.

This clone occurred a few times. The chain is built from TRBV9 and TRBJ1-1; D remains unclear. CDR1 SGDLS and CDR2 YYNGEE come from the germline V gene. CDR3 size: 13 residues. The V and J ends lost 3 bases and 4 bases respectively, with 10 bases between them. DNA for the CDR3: TGTGCCAGCAGCGGAGGGAGTGGCACTGAAGCTTTCTTT. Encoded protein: CASSGGSGTEAFF.

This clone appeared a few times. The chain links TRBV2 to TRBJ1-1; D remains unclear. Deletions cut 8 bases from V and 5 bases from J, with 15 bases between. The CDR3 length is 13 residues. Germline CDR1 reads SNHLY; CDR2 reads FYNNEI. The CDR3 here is CASLDSRETEAFF. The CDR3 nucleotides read TGTGCCAGCCTTGACTCTAGGGAGACTGAAGCTTTCTTT.

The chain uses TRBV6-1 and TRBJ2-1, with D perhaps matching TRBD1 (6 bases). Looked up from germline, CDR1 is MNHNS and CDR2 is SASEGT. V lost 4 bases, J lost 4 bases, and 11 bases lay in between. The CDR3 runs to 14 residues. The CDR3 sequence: CASSGRTEYNEQFF. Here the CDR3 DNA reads TGTGCCAGCAGTGGGCGGACAGAATACAATGAGCAGTTCTTC.

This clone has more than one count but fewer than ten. DNA for the CDR3: TGTGCCAGCATTGACACAATTGTGGGAGCTTTCTTT. Residues: CASIDTIVGAFF. This sequence joins TRBV6-5 and TRBJ1-1; no clear D gene. CDR3 length: 12 residues. Germline CDR1 and CDR2: MNHEY and SVGAGI. V dropped 7 bases and J dropped 10 bases, with 16 bases sitting between them.

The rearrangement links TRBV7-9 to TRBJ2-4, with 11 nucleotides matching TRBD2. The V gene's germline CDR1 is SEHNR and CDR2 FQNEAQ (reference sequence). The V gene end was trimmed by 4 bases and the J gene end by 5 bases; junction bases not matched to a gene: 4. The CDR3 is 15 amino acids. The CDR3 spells CASSSTGLAENIQYF. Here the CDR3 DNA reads TGTGCCAGCAGCTCAACGGGACTAGCGGAAAACATTCAGTACTTC.

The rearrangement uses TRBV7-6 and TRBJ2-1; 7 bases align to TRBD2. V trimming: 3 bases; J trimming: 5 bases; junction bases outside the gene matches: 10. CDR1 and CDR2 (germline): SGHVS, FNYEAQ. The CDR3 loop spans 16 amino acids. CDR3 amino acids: CASSFTLASPNNEQFF. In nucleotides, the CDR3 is TGTGCCAGCAGCTTCACACTAGCGAGCCCCAACAATGAGCAGTTCTTC. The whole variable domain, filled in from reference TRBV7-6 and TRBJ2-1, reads GAGVSQSPRYKVTKRGQDVALRCDPISGHVSLYWYRQALGQGPEFLTYFNYEAQQDKSGLPNDRFSAERPEGSISTLTIQRTEQRDSAMYRCASSFTLASPNNEQFFGPGTRLTVL.

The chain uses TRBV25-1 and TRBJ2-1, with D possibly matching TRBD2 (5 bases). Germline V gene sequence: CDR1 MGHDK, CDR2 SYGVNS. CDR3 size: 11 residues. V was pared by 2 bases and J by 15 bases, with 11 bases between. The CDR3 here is CASSEIGVWFF. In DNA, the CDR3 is TGTGCCAGCAGTGAAATCGGGGTCTGGTTCTTC.

CDR3 sequence reads: CASSPEGGFPLHSNQPQHF. CDR3 bases: TGTGCCAGCTCACCAGAAGGGGGCTTCCCCCTCCATAGCAATCAGCCCCAGCATTTT. This chain uses TRBV18 with TRBJ1-5; 7 nucleotides align to TRBD1. The V gene end was trimmed by 2 bases and the J gene end by 0 bases; junction bases not matched to a gene: 13. The CDR3 totals 19 residues. Germline-derived CDR1 and CDR2 are KGHSH and LQKENI. Drawing the rest from reference TRBV18 and TRBJ1-5, the complete variable domain is NAGVMQNPRHLVRRRGQEARLRCSPMKGHSHVYWYRQLPEEGLKFMVYLQKENIIDESGMPKERFSAEFPKEGPSILRIQQVVRGDSAAYFCASSPEGGFPLHSNQPQHFGDGTRLSIL.